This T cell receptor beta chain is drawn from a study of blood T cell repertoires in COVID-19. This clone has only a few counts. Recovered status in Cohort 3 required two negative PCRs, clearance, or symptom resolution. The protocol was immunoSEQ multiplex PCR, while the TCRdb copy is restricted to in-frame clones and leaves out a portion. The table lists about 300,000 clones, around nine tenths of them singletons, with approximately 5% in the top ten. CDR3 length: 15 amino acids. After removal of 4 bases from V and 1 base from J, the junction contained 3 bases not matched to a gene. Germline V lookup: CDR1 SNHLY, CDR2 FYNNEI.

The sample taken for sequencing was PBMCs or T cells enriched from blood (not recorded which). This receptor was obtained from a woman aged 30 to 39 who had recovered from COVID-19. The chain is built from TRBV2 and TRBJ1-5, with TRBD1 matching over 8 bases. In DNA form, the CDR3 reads TGTGCCAGCAGTGGACAGGGGTTGAGCAATCAGCCCCAGCATTTT. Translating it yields CASSGQGLSNQPQHF.